Presented here are 17 T cell receptor beta chains from one specimen sequenced in a study of regulatory T cells in long-lasting Graves disease. Time point defined: newly diagnosed GD, antithyroid drugs for less than 3 months. PBMCs were the source of the RNA used for TCR sequencing. Both iRepertoire HTBI primers and Arm-PCR of CDR3 regions were used to build the TCR beta libraries. TCRdb redid the calling of the multiplex PCR reads with MiXCR, one entry per CDR3 protein. The table lists 420,000 or so distinct CDR3 sequences, roughly 15% of them singletons, with under 30% in the top ten. The same data also contributed to another study, on T cells in Graves' hyperthyroidism and ophthalmopathy.

The specimen comprised peripheral blood mononuclear cells (PBMCs), sampled at new diagnosis, from a patient treated with antithyroid drugs. The receptors were sampled from a woman younger than 35 with Graves disease.

The CDR3 reads CASSPTSNPANTGELFF. The CDR3 DNA sequence: TGTGCCAGCAGTCCCACTTCAAATCCCGCGAACACCGGGGAGCTGTTTTTT. The genes are TRBV12-3 or TRBV12-4 and TRBJ2-2; unclear D gene. Trimming shortened V by 5 bases and J by 0 bases, and 16 bases separated the two germline ends. The CDR3 length is 17 residues.

This clonotype was seen repeatedly, ten times or more. The chain has TRBV12-3 or TRBV12-4 and TRBJ2-4; the match to TRBD2 covers 11 bases. This CDR3 is 14 amino acids long. With 6 bases clipped from V and 7 bases from J, the junction kept 5 bases outside the gene matches. In DNA, the CDR3 is TGTGCCAGCAGCCGTAGCGGGAGGGGGAACATTCAGTACTTC. As protein: CASSRSGRGNIQYF.

For this clonotype: Germline is not matched at one junction end, which may reflect a read error. The chain recombines TRBV9 with TRBJ2-1; 9 bases are shared with TRBD2. CDR3 size: 15 residues. Germline V CDR1 and CDR2: SGDLS, YYNGEE. CDR3 protein: CASSVALAGSNGQFF. In nucleotides, the CDR3 is TGTGCCAGCAGCGTAGCGCTAGCGGGATCAAATGGGCAGTTCTTC.

The chain is built from TRBV12-3 or TRBV12-4 and TRBJ2-1, with TRBD2 matching 14 bases. The CDR3 loop spans 16 amino acids. Unmatched junction bases numbered 6, after V lost 6 bases and J lost 5 bases. The CDR3 DNA follows: TGTGCCAGCAGACGAGGACTAGCGGGAGGAGACAATGAGCAGTTCTTC. This translates into CASRRGLAGGDNEQFF.

The rearrangement links TRBV20-1 to TRBJ1-2; 7 bases match TRBD1. From germline, CDR1 is DFQATT and CDR2 SNEGSKA (reference sequence). The J segment lost 2 bases and the V segment lost 4 bases, leaving 7 bases of the junction unmatched. The CDR3 sequence is 14 residues long. In nucleotides, the CDR3 is TGCAGTGCTATCCCAGGGGGAGGGAACTATGGCTACACCTTC. As protein: CSAIPGGGNYGYTF.

With respect to this clonotype: A single base separates this from a much larger clone, so it may be a read error. This rearrangement joins TRBV7-9 to TRBJ1-1; D gene ambiguous. The CDR3 length is 11 residues. V shed 7 bases and J shed 1 base, with 4 bases lying between them. CDR1 SEHNR and CDR2 FQNEAQ come from the germline V gene (reference sequence). The CDR3 DNA reads TGTGCCAGCACAGAGAACACTGAAGCTTTCTTT. Residues: CASTENTEAFF.

The chain links TRBV20-1 to TRBJ2-7, with 10 bases lining up with TRBD2. With V trimmed by 4 bases and J by 4 bases, 4 bases remained unmatched. The germline V gene has CDR1 DFQATT and CDR2 SNEGSKA (reference sequence). The CDR3 spans 13 residues. CDR3 in amino acids: CSAKAGGLYEQYF. The CDR3 DNA sequence: TGCAGTGCTAAAGCGGGAGGGCTTTACGAGCAGTACTTC.

This clonotype was detected only a few times. This chain connects TRBV24-1 to TRBJ2-1, with 10 bases fitting TRBD1. Germline V gives CDR1 KGHDR, CDR2 SFDVKD. Unmatched junction bases numbered 3, after V lost 4 bases and J lost 7 bases. This CDR3 comprises 14 residues. CDR3 sequence (DNA): TGTGCCACCAGTGAGGTGGACAGGGGGAATGAGCAGTTCTTC. Protein product: CATSEVDRGNEQFF.

This clonotype has only a few counts. This may arise from a read error, as a much more abundant clone is one base away. The chain carries TRBV11-2 and TRBJ2-3; 12 bases line up with TRBD2. The CDR3 spans 19 residues. Per the germline V gene, CDR1 is SGHAT and CDR2 is FQNNGV. DNA for the CDR3: TGTGCCAGCACCTTAAGGACTCCGACTAGCGGGAGTTCCACAGATACGCAGTTTTTT. Its translation is CASTLRTPTSGSSTDTQFF. The full variable domain, completed using reference TRBV11-2 and TRBJ2-3, is EAGVAQSPRYKIIEKRQSVAFWCNPISGHATLYWYQQILGQGPKLLIQFQNNGVVDDSQLPKDRFSAERLKGVDSTLKIQPAKLEDSAVYLCASTLRTPTSGSSTDTQFFGPGTRLTVL.

This clonotype was counted many times. CDR3 in amino acids: CASSLLSGRAPYEQYF. The CDR3 region has the DNA TGTGCCAGCAGTTTACTTAGCGGGAGGGCCCCGTACGAGCAGTACTTC. V is TRBV28 and J is TRBJ2-7; 11 bases are a match to TRBD2. After removal of 2 bases from V and 4 bases from J, the junction contained 7 bases not matched to a gene. Looked up from germline, CDR1 is MDHEN and CDR2 is SYDVKM. The CDR3 covers 16 residues.

The rearrangement links TRBV7-8 to TRBJ1-5; D is undetermined. The CDR3 runs to 15 residues. Germline V CDR1 and CDR2: SGHVS, FQNEAQ. Trimming cost V 1 base and J 4 bases, with 11 bases left between them. DNA of the CDR3: TGTGCCAGCAGCTTAGTTAGGACGGAGAATCAGCCCCAGCATTTT. Translated, it gives CASSLVRTENQPQHF.

This clonotype was observed many times. The rearrangement uses TRBV20-1 and TRBJ2-3, with 12 bases matching TRBD2. The V segment lost 7 bases and the J segment 5 bases; nucleotides outside the gene matches: 7. From germline, CDR1 is DFQATT and CDR2 SNEGSKA (reference sequence). The CDR3 has 14 residues. CDR3 protein: CSVRTSGMGDTQYF. As DNA, the CDR3 is TGCAGTGTAAGGACTAGCGGGATGGGAGATACGCAGTATTTT.

CDR3 sequence reads: CASSLFRTGDDEQYF. The CDR3 DNA reads as TGTGCCAGCAGCTTGTTTCGGACAGGGGATGATGAGCAGTACTTC. The J gene is TRBJ2-7, the V gene TRBV5-6; TRBD1 agrees at 9 bases. V dropped 1 base and J dropped 7; count of bases not matched to a gene: 9. The CDR3 totals 15 residues. From germline, CDR1 is SGHDT and CDR2 YYEEEE.

The sample holds a few counts of this clonotype. This chain joins TRBV30 and TRBJ2-2, with 15 positions matching TRBD2. This CDR3 region has 17 residues. The trim removed 3 bases at V and 6 bases at J, leaving 8 bases unmatched. Germline-derived CDR1 and CDR2 are GTSNPN and SVGIG (reference sequence). CDR3 nucleotide sequence: TGTGCCTGGAGCGCCTCTCGGACTAGCGGGAGGGCCGGGGAGCTGTTTTTT. Its protein is CAWSASRTSGRAGELFF.

This clonotype was picked up a small number of times. The genes are TRBV6-1 and TRBJ1-2, with D uncertain. CDR1 and CDR2 from the germline V gene are MNHNS and SASEGT. With 10 bases removed from V and 8 bases from J, the gap between germline ends came to 17 bases. The CDR3 totals 12 residues. CDR3 residues: CATQQDRFGYTF. The CDR3 nucleotides are TGTGCCACCCAGCAGGACCGATTCGGCTACACCTTC.

To note about this clonotype: This may come from a read error, since a much larger clone is one base off. This chain uses TRBV11-2 with TRBJ2-5, with D unresolved. Near its end, the DNA agrees better with TRBJ2-1, so the J call may be wrong. Looked up from germline, CDR1 is SGHAT and CDR2 is FQNNGV. CDR3 length equals 15 residues. The DNA for the CDR3 is TGTGCCAGCAGCTCTATAAATGGTTATCAAGAGACCCAGTTCTTC. This sequence encodes CASSSINGYQETQFF.

At least ten counts were recorded for this clonotype. V is TRBV30 and J is TRBJ1-1; no clear D. V lost 7 bases, J lost 2 bases, and 17 bases lay in between. Germline V gene lookup returns CDR1 GTSNPN and CDR2 SVGIG (reference sequence). This CDR3 region has 14 residues. The CDR3 sequence: CASEAPSANTEAFF. The DNA of the CDR3 is TGTGCCTCGGAGGCCCCATCGGCCAACACTGAAGCTTTCTTT.